This T cell receptor beta chain is from a study of control samples from healthy donors and cancer patients. The junction had 5 bases not matched to a gene; V was cut back by 3 bases and J by 0 bases. Per germline, CDR1 SGHVS and CDR2 FQNEAQ. The CDR3 spans 19 residues. Assay: immunoSEQ multiplex PCR; the TCRdb copy retains only in-frame clones and omits some. This sample yields fewer than 300,000 clones, of which over 70% are seen a single time; roughly 14% belongs to the top ten. Only one count was recorded for this clone. Specimen: PBMCs. The V and J genes are TRBV7-8 and TRBJ2-2, with TRBD2 matching 15 bases. The source is a woman aged 55 to 70 with lung cancer. In DNA, the CDR3 is TGTGCCAGCAGCTTTTGGACTAGCGGGAGGGGCGCGAACACCGGGGAGCTGTTTTTT. Translated: CASSFWTSGRGANTGELFF.